These 15 T cell receptor beta chains share one sample of origin, sequenced in a study of blood T cells in healthy people across ages. Using a J-beta primer mix together with a sample-barcoded 5' primer, a second PCR was run for about 7 to 12 cycles. TCRdb reprocessed the 5' RACE reads via MiXCR and lists one record per CDR3 protein. The repertoire includes over a million distinct CDR3 sequences, roughly 60% of them detected once, and over 5% sits in the top ten. The sequenced sample was blood. The source is a man in his late teens or twenties in good health.

The chain joins TRBV7-9 to TRBJ1-1, with TRBD1 matching over 8 bases. V lost 6 bases to trimming and J lost 5 bases; unmatched junction nucleotides: 11. This CDR3 region has 15 residues. CDR1 is SEHNR and CDR2 is FQNEAQ in the germline V gene (reference sequence). Here the CDR3 reads CASRGGQGETTEAFF. CDR3 in DNA: TGTGCCAGCAGGGGAGGACAGGGAGAGACGACTGAAGCTTTCTTT.

The chain recombines TRBV5-1 with TRBJ2-5; D call uncertain. Trimming took off 0 bases at V and 5 bases at J, with 11 bases between the two ends. In germline, CDR1 is SGHRS, CDR2 YFSETQ. The CDR3 covers 14 residues. Here the CDR3 DNA reads TGCGCCAGCAGCTTGGGACCCGCGGATGAGACCCAGTACTTC. It yields the protein CASSLGPADETQYF. Filled out from reference TRBV5-1 and TRBJ2-5, the complete variable domain reads KAGVTQTPRYLIKTRGQQVTLSCSPISGHRSVSWYQQTPGQGLQFLFEYFSETQRNKGNFPGRFSGRQFSNSRSEMNVSTLELGDSALYLCASSLGPADETQYFGPGTRLLVL.

This clonotype was counted only a few times. CDR3 bases: TGTGCCAGCAGCCAGACAGGGTCCAGCAATGAGCAGTTCTTC. Translating it yields CASSQTGSSNEQFF. The V gene is TRBV16, the J gene TRBJ2-1, with 7 bases aligning to TRBD1. Germline values: CDR1 KGHSY, CDR2 FQNENV. The V and J ends lost 3 bases and 6 bases, in that order; junction bases with no gene match: 5. This CDR3 contains 14 residues.

This clonotype has only a few counts. This rearrangement joins TRBV20-1 to TRBJ1-2; TRBD1 matches 8 bases. J was trimmed by 7 bases and V by 5 bases; bases with no gene match: 6. The CDR3 extends over 12 amino acids. Germline CDR1 and CDR2: DFQATT and SNEGSKA (reference sequence). CDR3 protein: CSAQGAAGGYTF. The DNA of the CDR3 is TGCAGTGCTCAGGGGGCGGCTGGTGGCTACACCTTC.

The count of this clonotype is one. The CDR3 DNA sequence: TGTGCCAGCTCGCACCGACAGGAAACCTACGAGCAGTACTTC. It is translated as CASSHRQETYEQYF. The chain joins TRBV18 to TRBJ2-7, with D perhaps TRBD1 (6 bases). With 6 bases removed from V and 2 bases from J, the gap between germline ends came to 14 bases. Germline CDR1 and CDR2: KGHSH and LQKENI. The CDR3 totals 14 residues.

This clonotype has only one observation. This may stem from a read error, because a much larger clone lies one nucleotide away. V usage is TRBV5-1 and J usage is TRBJ2-3; the D is unclear. The CDR3 has 16 residues. Germline loops: CDR1 SGHRS, CDR2 YFSETQ. The germline V and J ends were trimmed by 3 bases and 7 bases, with 21 bases remaining between them. CDR3 DNA sequence: TGCGCCAGCAGCTCGGATGGCAGCCGCCTCGCCCATACGCAGTATTTT. Its protein product is CASSSDGSRLAHTQYF.

This chain connects TRBV24-1 to TRBJ2-3, with D possibly being TRBD1 (7 bases). The CDR3 has 16 residues. Germline loops: CDR1 KGHDR, CDR2 SFDVKD. V shed 3 bases and J shed 4 bases, with 16 bases lying between them. Here the CDR3 reads CATSDPRARGADTQYF. For the CDR3, the DNA is TGTGCCACCAGTGATCCCCGCGCCAGGGGGGCAGATACGCAGTATTTT.

This rearrangement joins TRBV18 to TRBJ2-5; D could derive from TRBD1 or TRBD2 (5 bases each). Gene TRBJ2-7 matches the end of the DNA better, so the J call may be wrong. The CDR3 is made up of 15 amino acids. Germline CDR1 is KGHSH and CDR2 is LQKENI. The CDR3 region is CASSQTRGRTYEQYF. CDR3 sequence (DNA): TGTGCCAGCTCACAAACACGGGGCCGGACCTACGAGCAGTACTTC.

The chain recombines TRBV6-2 or TRBV6-3 with TRBJ2-7; TRBD1 or TRBD2 may be the D gene (5 bases each). Germline V gives CDR1 MNHEY, CDR2 SVGEGT. This CDR3 comprises 13 residues. Trimming removed 10 bases at V and 4 bases at J, with 17 bases between. The DNA of the CDR3 is TGTGCCACCATGGTGGGGACGCTTTACGAGCAGTACTTC. As protein: CATMVGTLYEQYF.

CDR3 bases: TGCGCCAGCAGCCAAGATAGGAGCAGGTCCGGGGAGCTGTTTTTT. It translates to CASSQDRSRSGELFF. The rearrangement uses TRBV4-3 and TRBJ2-2; D uncertain. CDR3 size: 15 residues. Trimming cost V 0 bases and J 6 bases, with 11 bases left between them. CDR1 LGHNA and CDR2 YSLEER come from the germline V gene.

This clonotype was seen only a few times. V and J are TRBV20-1 and TRBJ1-2; the D is unclear. The CDR3 sequence is 12 residues long. Germline-derived CDR1 and CDR2 are DFQATT and SNEGSKA (reference sequence). The germline V and J ends were trimmed by 5 bases and 8 bases, with 15 bases remaining between them. For the CDR3, the DNA is TGCAGTGCTCGAAGCAACAAATTAGGCTACACCTTC. It encodes CSARSNKLGYTF.

The J gene is TRBJ2-3, the V gene TRBV5-6; 11 bases are shared with TRBD2. V gave up 4 bases and J gave up 3 bases; unmatched junction bases: 10. The CDR3 runs 17 residues. Germline-derived CDR1 and CDR2 are SGHDT and YYEEEE. For the CDR3, the DNA is TGTGCCAGCAGCCTCTCACTAGCGGGAGACAAAACAGATACGCAGTATTTT. Translating gives CASSLSLAGDKTDTQYF.

V and J are TRBV14 and TRBJ2-1; D unclear. The J call may be faulty, since TRBJ2-7 better matches the DNA end. The germline V gene has CDR1 SGHDN and CDR2 FVKESK. This CDR3 is 14 amino acids long. CDR3 sequence: CASSQDSDYNEQYF. Written as DNA, the CDR3 is TGTGCCAGCAGCCAAGATAGTGATTACAATGAGCAGTACTTC.

The chain is built from TRBV4-1 and TRBJ2-6; tentatively, D is TRBD2 (5 bases). The V and J ends lost 1 base and 0 bases respectively, with 16 bases between them. Germline assignment: CDR1 MGHRA and CDR2 YSYEKL. This CDR3 spans 19 amino acids. The CDR3: CASSQAAGLGSSGANVLTF. DNA of the CDR3: TGCGCCAGCAGCCAAGCGGCAGGACTTGGAAGCTCTGGGGCCAACGTCCTGACTTTC.

The gene calls are TRBV9 and TRBJ2-7; D perhaps matches TRBD1 (6 bases). The CDR3 is made up of 15 amino acids. CDR1 is SGDLS, CDR2 YYNGEE, per germline. V shed 4 bases and J shed 0 bases, with 14 bases lying between them. In nucleotides, the CDR3 is TGTGCCAGCAGCCCTCACAGGGTTACCTCCTACGAGCAGTACTTC. This sequence encodes CASSPHRVTSYEQYF.